This note documents a single TCR beta chain sequence. Sequencing used immunoSEQ multiplex PCR; TCRdb keeps in-frame clones, though not all of them. Of approximately 66,000 clones in the sample, approximately 87% were seen once. V shed 2 bases and J 5 bases; nucleotides not matched to a gene: 7. The germline CDR1 and CDR2 sequences are MNHEY and SVGAGI. This CDR3 has 16 amino acids. This entry belongs to a study of technical replicates of blood from several donors. Material for sequencing was PBMCs. The sequence came from a human donor in good health. Some clones in this sample may be carry-over from other donors' samples. V is TRBV6-5 and J is TRBJ2-3, with TRBD1 identical over 10 bases. The DNA of the CDR3 is TGTGCCAGCAGTTACGTTCCGGGACAGGGGAGAGATACGCAGTATTTT. It is translated as CASSYVPGQGRDTQYF.